This T cell receptor beta chain was observed in a study of CD8+CD57+ T cells in acquired aplastic anemia. Study summary: The mean DNA yield obtained from sorted CD4+ and CD8+ cells came to 3.2 ug.

The patients chosen for sequencing had shown expansion of CD8+CD57+ cells (detected by flow cytometry). As for this clonotype: Its target is not known.

TCR beta VDJ and CDR3 were profiled, and genomic DNA was the template. TCRdb ran MiXCR on the reads and lists one entry per CDR3 protein. This repertoire shows a few hundred thousand distinct CDR3 sequences, about half found once; its top ten account for around 20%. Study outcomes and limitations: No significant patient-versus-control difference appeared in CD8+ Simpson's diversity.

This TCR derives from a human donor with aplastic anemia. Sequenced input: sorted CD4+, CD8+, or CD8+CD57+ T cells (not recorded which) from PBMCs.

The CDR3 sequence: CASSPGVGQGNQPQHF. As DNA, the CDR3 is TGTGCCAGCAGCCCAGGGGTTGGACAGGGGAATCAGCCCCAGCATTTT. The chain links TRBV7-3 to TRBJ1-5, with 9 nucleotides matching TRBD1. The CDR3 length is 16 residues. The germline CDR1 and CDR2 sequences are SGHTA and FQGTGA. Unmatched junction bases numbered 9, after V lost 5 bases and J lost 4 bases. Drawing the rest from reference TRBV7-3 and TRBJ1-5, the complete variable domain is GAGVSQTPSNKVTEKGKYVELRCDPISGHTALYWYRQSLGQGPEFLIYFQGTGAADDSGLPNDRFFAVRPEGSVSTLKIQRTERGDSAVYLCASSPGVGQGNQPQHFGDGTRLSIL.